This TCR beta chain was identified during a study of OX40 agonist ivuxolimab in advanced cancers. At the level of the whole study: Ivuxolimab was an agonistic, fully human IgG2 monoclonal antibody directed against OX40 (CD134), a costimulatory receptor. Intravenous ivuxolimab was administered to patients every 2 weeks at six dose levels: 0.01, 0.1, 0.3, 1.5, 3 and 10 mg/kg. Of the 52 patients in dose escalation, about 20 had hepatocellular carcinoma, around 15 had melanoma, 9 had renal cell carcinoma and 9 had head and neck cancer. A male proportion of 70% to 90% and a mean age of 60 years, ranging from roughly 23 to 90, were recorded for the dose-escalation cohort. Patients were allowed to have had prior anti-PD-1, anti-PD-L1 or anti-CTLA-4 therapy, and around 43% of the dose-escalation patients had been treated with checkpoint inhibitors. Partial responses were achieved by three dose-escalation patients, of whom one had hepatocellular carcinoma and two had cutaneous melanoma. Peripheral TCRbeta sequencing was intended to test whether TCR sequence diversity was altered and clonal T-cell expansion was caused by ivuxolimab. The monotherapy dose-escalation portion (N of about 52 patients) of the phase I ivuxolimab trial is reported in the paper.

The CDR3, cysteine through phenylalanine, is 13 amino acids long. Only CDR3 DNA is held: 39 bases, read in frame from base 1. V loses 8 bases of germline sequence and J loses 4 bases, and the interval between the two ends is 11 bases. CDR1 and CDR2 (SNHLY, FYNNEI) derive from the germline V gene. General study outcomes and caveats: Which antigens the clonally expanded peripheral T cells were specific for was not determined. At doses of 0.1 to 3.0 mg/kg, clonal expansion of both CD4+ and CD8+ blood T cells was observed from baseline to week 6. After ivuxolimab, more expanded clones were found on average in CD8+ T cells than in CD4+ T cells. Low levels of normalized T-cell clonal expansion were also seen in some nonresponding patients. In partial responders in the 0.1-3.0 mg/kg groups, normalized peripheral clonal expansion was found to be among the lowest, especially among CD8+ T cells.

Note on this clone: What antigen it recognizes has not been identified. No per-base quality is available; no much larger clone lies one base away.

The trial excluded patients who had a history of autoimmune disease or who were on systemic immunosuppression. In every dose cohort, peripheral blood was drawn for TCR sequencing at baseline, cycle 4 day 1, and cycle 7 day 1. The samples were taken from a phase I, first-in-human, multicenter, open-label dose-escalation trial of ivuxolimab. Adults with locally advanced or metastatic melanoma, renal cell, hepatocellular, or head and neck squamous cell carcinoma were enrolled in the trial. Before TCR sequencing, CD4+ T cells and CD8+ T cells were sorted from peripheral blood as separate populations. For sequencing of the TCRbeta CDR3 region, genomic DNA was extracted from the sorted cells. The immunoSEQ Assay was used for sequencing of TCRbeta CDR3 regions. This immuneACCESS table, as held by TCRdb, lists in-frame sequences with V and J called but not all clones. Of the missing ones, under half trace to an unresolved V gene in checked studies; the others have no known cause. Here the sample has about 62,000 clones; more than 65% occur a single time. 2% to 3% of the sample lies in the top ten.

Here the chain combines TRBV2 and TRBJ2-2, with a weak D call of TRBD1 (6 bases match). Sequences were derived from CD4+ or CD8+ T cells sorted from blood, sampled in a trial of the OX40 agonist ivuxolimab. This TCR came from an adult with an advanced solid tumor such as melanoma, head and neck, liver or kidney cancer. The CDR3 region has the sequence CASGDILTGELFF. The nucleotide sequence is given as TGTGCCAGCGGGGACATTCTCACCGGGGAGCTGTTTTTT.